The T cell receptor beta chain described here comes from a study of T cell responses to AZD1222 COVID-19 vaccine. Looked up from germline, CDR1 is MNHEY and CDR2 is SVGAGI. This CDR3 region has 15 residues. V lost 2 bases to trimming and J lost 7 bases; unmatched junction nucleotides: 4. Profiling relied on immunoSEQ multiplex PCR, and the TCRdb table lists in-frame clones only, not all of them. The sample has about 60,000 clones, around 80% seen once; the top ten hold around 20%. The specimen comprised peripheral blood, sampled on day 0 of AZD1222 vaccination. The chain carries TRBV6-5 and TRBJ2-1; 11 bases are a match to TRBD2. The receptor was isolated from an adult in good health. In nucleotides, the CDR3 is TGTGCCAGCAGTTACGGGGCTAGCGGGGGGAATGAGCAGTTCTTC. Translated: CASSYGASGGNEQFF.